This T cell receptor beta chain was captured in a study of T-cell memory formation after mild COVID-19. Using its own MiXCR run on the 5' RACE reads, TCRdb lists one record per CDR3 protein. The sample lists almost 350,000 distinct CDR3 sequences; 20% to 25% were seen once. The CDR3 consists of 13 residues. CDR1 SQVTM and CDR2 ANQGSEA come from the germline V gene. With 2 bases removed from V and 1 base from J, the gap between germline ends came to 7 bases. This clonotype was seen a few times. The sample consisted of PBMCs or a T cell subset sorted from them (not recorded which). This chain connects TRBV29-1 to TRBJ2-3, with TRBD1 as a possible D gene (5 bases). This clonotype was sampled from a man younger than 35 who had mild COVID-19 (a few samples of this study predate the infection). Cell type and time point are not known. Here the CDR3 DNA reads TGCAGCGTTGAACGCAGGGGCACAGATACGCAGTATTTT. As protein: CSVERRGTDTQYF.